A single sample is the source of the 28 T cell receptor beta chains below, sequenced in a study of regulatory T cells in long-lasting Graves disease. The sample's time point: newly diagnosed GD, antithyroid drugs for less than 3 months. From PBMCs, RNA was extracted and then used to make the TCR library. Both iRepertoire HTBI primers and Arm-PCR of CDR3 regions were used to build the TCR beta libraries. A single record per CDR3 protein comes from TCRdb applying MiXCR to the multiplex PCR reads. The sample lists more than 400,000 distinct CDR3 sequences, over 15% occurring once. The same sample was also used in a study of T cells in Graves' hyperthyroidism and ophthalmopathy.

The sample was peripheral blood mononuclear cells (PBMCs), taken at new diagnosis, from a patient treated with antithyroid drugs. These receptors were taken from a woman in her thirties with Graves disease.

This clonotype was observed many times. This chain joins TRBV28 and TRBJ2-5; tentative D call: TRBD1 (6 bases). Germline V CDR1 and CDR2: MDHEN, SYDVKM. The CDR3 consists of 16 residues. Between the trimmed V and J ends, which lost 2 bases and 4 bases, there was a span of 17 bases. CDR3: CASSLGTSTRGETQYF. CDR3 coding DNA: TGTGCCAGCAGTTTAGGGACAAGCACCCGGGGAGAGACCCAGTACTTC.

This clonotype was recorded many times. The rearrangement joins TRBV7-2 to TRBJ2-1, with 7 bases fitting TRBD1. The ends lost 6 bases at V and 4 bases at J; junction bases unmatched: 6. Germline lookup yields CDR1 SGHTA and CDR2 FQGNSA. The CDR3 has 14 residues. CDR3 amino acids: CASSTVQGYNEQFF. As DNA, the CDR3 is TGTGCCAGCAGTACAGTACAGGGGTACAATGAGCAGTTCTTC.

The table lists this clonotype with many counts. The chain couples TRBV7-9 to TRBJ2-7; 7 nucleotides match TRBD1. The V gene's germline CDR1 is SEHNR and CDR2 FQNEAQ (reference sequence). V lost 4 bases and J lost 10; bases outside the gene matches: 4. The CDR3 has 11 residues. In DNA form, the CDR3 reads TGTGCCAGCAGCTCCCGGGACAGCCAGTACTTC. Amino acids: CASSSRDSQYF.

This clonotype was seen more than once but under ten times. The rearrangement joins TRBV2 to TRBJ2-2; D not certain. This CDR3 region has 10 residues. Germline assignment: CDR1 SNHLY and CDR2 FYNNEI. With 7 bases removed from V and 7 bases from J, the gap between germline ends came to 4 bases. The CDR3 bases are TGTGCCAGCAAAGGCGGGGAGCTGTTTTTT. Translating it yields CASKGGELFF.

This clonotype was seen ten or more times. V is TRBV4-2 and J is TRBJ2-1; unclear D gene. The CDR3 covers 16 residues. Trimming shortened V by 0 bases and J by 3 bases, and 12 bases separated the two germline ends. The germline gives CDR1 LGHNA, CDR2 YNFKEQ. CDR3 region: CASSQETFGSYNEQFF. For the CDR3, the DNA is TGTGCCAGCAGCCAAGAAACTTTCGGAAGCTACAATGAGCAGTTCTTC.

This clonotype was seen at least ten times. This chain joins TRBV11-3 and TRBJ2-1, with D unresolved. The CDR3 length is 12 residues. Germline CDR1 SGHNT, CDR2 YENEEA. The V end lost 0 bases, the J end lost 10 bases, and 7 bases lay between the germline ends. CDR3 amino acids: CASSLDRSEQFF. For the CDR3, the DNA is TGTGCCAGCAGCTTAGATCGAAGCGAGCAGTTCTTC.

This clonotype was observed many times. The rearrangement uses TRBV10-3 and TRBJ1-5; no clear D gene. The germline CDR1 and CDR2 sequences are ENHRY and SYGVKD. The CDR3 has 14 amino acids. V was shortened by 4 bases and J by 4 bases, with 11 bases between the two germline ends. This CDR3 is CAISARAENQPQHF. The DNA of the CDR3 is TGTGCCATCAGTGCCCGAGCCGAGAATCAGCCCCAGCATTTT.

This clonotype was picked up a small number of times. The gene calls are TRBV4-3 and TRBJ1-6; the D gene is possibly TRBD1 (5 bases). The CDR3 sequence is 18 residues long. Trimming stripped 0 bases from V and 6 bases from J, with 18 bases between. The germline gives CDR1 LGHNA, CDR2 YSLEER. The CDR3 DNA is TGCGCCAGCAGCCAAGATCCGGCGACCGGGACGGCTAATTCACCCCTCCACTTT. This encodes CASSQDPATGTANSPLHF.

The chain is built from TRBV10-3 and TRBJ1-5; D gene ambiguous. From germline, CDR1 is ENHRY and CDR2 SYGVKD. Trimming removed 3 bases from V and 3 bases from J, with 15 bases in between. CDR3 length: 16 residues. The CDR3 sequence: CAISDPSILFNQPQHF. The CDR3 DNA reads TGTGCCATCAGTGACCCGTCTATTCTTTTCAATCAGCCCCAGCATTTT.

Notes on this clonotype: A much larger clone differs by one base, so this may be a read error. The genes are TRBV7-2 and TRBJ2-1; no clear D. V lost 8 bases and J 2 bases, leaving 13 bases between the germline ends. CDR3 length: 14 amino acids. Looked up from germline, CDR1 is SGHTA and CDR2 is FQGNSA. The CDR3 protein is CASLSRVPYNEQFF. In DNA form, the CDR3 reads TGTGCCAGCTTATCCCGTGTACCCTACAATGAGCAGTTCTTC.

Regarding this clonotype: Given a much more abundant clone one base away, this may be a read error. This chain joins TRBV28 and TRBJ1-1; D uncertain. The CDR3 covers 13 residues. Germline lookup yields CDR1 MDHEN and CDR2 SYDVKM. The CDR3: CASGFSAATEAFF. CDR3 DNA: TGTGCCAGCGGTTTTAGCGCCGCCACTGAAGCTTTCTTT.

This clonotype was observed at least ten times. The rearrangement joins TRBV6-5 to TRBJ1-5, with D possibly being TRBD1 (5 bases). Germline V CDR1 and CDR2: MNHEY, SVGAGI. V was shortened by 2 bases and J by 1 base, with 12 bases between the two germline ends. The length of the CDR3 is 16 residues. CDR3 in amino acids: CASSYLGPVSNQPQHF. Here the CDR3 DNA reads TGTGCCAGCAGTTACCTGGGGCCAGTGAGCAATCAGCCCCAGCATTTT.

This chain links TRBV5-8 with TRBJ2-4; TRBD1 is a possible D gene (5 bases). Germline CDR1 reads SGHTS; CDR2 reads YDEGEE. Deletions cut 2 bases from V and 0 bases from J, with 12 bases between. CDR3 size: 16 residues. The CDR3 bases are TGTGCCAGCAGCTTTCAGGGCTTTCGAGCCAAAAACATTCAGTACTTC. Translation gives CASSFQGFRAKNIQYF.

On this clonotype: Only one base separates this from a far larger clonotype, so it likely reflects a read error. The rearrangement links TRBV27 to TRBJ2-3; 8 bases align to TRBD2. Germline lookup yields CDR1 MNHEY and CDR2 SMNVEV (reference sequence). CDR3 length equals 15 residues. For the CDR3, the DNA is TGTGCCAACAGTTCGTACGGGAGGGCCACAGATACGCAGTATTTT. This encodes CANSSYGRATDTQYF.

This clonotype came up many times. The germline gene is not matched at one end of the junction; a read error may be the cause. The chain carries TRBV5-1 and TRBJ2-7; D perhaps matches TRBD1 (6 bases). The germline CDR1 and CDR2 sequences are SGHRS and YFSETQ. The CDR3 sequence is 11 residues long. CDR3: CASSLDSEQYF. The CDR3 DNA reads TGTGCCAGCAGTTTGGACAGCGAGCAGTACTTC.

The chain combines TRBV7-8 with TRBJ1-2; D is unresolved. Germline values: CDR1 SGHVS, CDR2 FQNEAQ. The CDR3 has 14 amino acids. Trimming stripped 1 base from V and 2 bases from J, with 8 bases between. The CDR3 region is CASSLVARNYGYTF. CDR3 coding DNA: TGTGCCAGCAGCTTAGTAGCAAGAAACTATGGCTACACCTTC.

The chain recombines TRBV19 with TRBJ1-1; D not certain. CDR1 is LNHDA and CDR2 is SQIVND in the germline V gene (reference sequence). V gave up 0 bases and J gave up 4 bases, with 6 bases separating them. This CDR3 contains 13 residues. This CDR3 reads CASSIDSLTEAFF. The CDR3 nucleotides are TGTGCCAGTAGTATAGATTCCCTCACTGAAGCTTTCTTT.

This clonotype was recorded at least ten times. This rearrangement joins TRBV2 to TRBJ1-5, with D unclear. The CDR3 totals 12 residues. Per germline, CDR1 SNHLY and CDR2 FYNNEI. Trimming left V 6 bases short and J 0 bases short, with 3 bases between. The CDR3 sequence is CASRDSNQPQHF. CDR3 DNA: TGTGCCAGCAGGGATAGCAATCAGCCCCAGCATTTT.

The V call is TRBV7-9, the J call TRBJ2-1; the D gene could be TRBD1 or TRBD2 (5 bases each). The CDR3 length is 14 residues. Germline CDR1 and CDR2: SEHNR and FQNEAQ (reference sequence). Deletions cut 5 bases from V and 12 bases from J, with 20 bases between. In DNA form, the CDR3 reads TGTGCCAGCAGCCGAGACGGGACCCCAGATGTGCAGTTCTTC. It yields the protein CASSRDGTPDVQFF.

This clonotype was counted many times. The chain links TRBV28 to TRBJ2-5, with 7 positions matching TRBD1. Trimming removed 6 bases from V and 3 bases from J; junction bases left unmatched: 13. Germline assignment: CDR1 MDHEN and CDR2 SYDVKM. This CDR3 region has 16 residues. CDR3 in DNA: TGTGCCAGCAGAAAACGACAGGGTGGTTTGGAAGAGACCCAGTACTTC. Protein: CASRKRQGGLEETQYF.

As regards this clonotype: This may stem from a read error, because a much larger clone lies one nucleotide away. The V call is TRBV29-1, the J call TRBJ2-1, with D possibly being TRBD1 (5 bases). Germline CDR1 is SQVTM and CDR2 is ANQGSEA. The CDR3 has 12 residues. The V end lost 3 bases, the J end lost 10 bases, and 13 bases lay between the germline ends. CDR3 bases: TGCAGCGTTGAGGGCGCAGGGTACGAGCAGTTCTTC. Protein sequence: CSVEGAGYEQFF.

The chain couples TRBV6-2 or TRBV6-3 to TRBJ2-3; no reliable D call. CDR3 length: 11 residues. Trimming left V 6 bases short and J 7 bases short, with 8 bases between. The V gene's germline CDR1 is MNHEY and CDR2 SVGEGT. CDR3 nucleotides: TGTGCCAGCAGCCTACAAAATACGCAGTATTTT. Translation: CASSLQNTQYF.

The chain joins TRBV6-6 to TRBJ1-5, with 8 positions matching TRBD1. From germline, CDR1 is MNHNY and CDR2 SVGAGI (reference sequence). J gave up 5 bases and V 0 bases, and 12 bases lay outside the gene matches. The CDR3 has 18 amino acids. CDR3 nucleotides: TGTGCCAGCAGTTACTCGATGGTCCCGGACAGGGAATATCAGCCCCAGCATTTT. Its protein product is CASSYSMVPDREYQPQHF.

This clonotype was detected ten times or more. The chain employs TRBV13 and TRBJ2-3; 9 positions match TRBD1. This CDR3 contains 13 residues. After removal of 8 bases from V and 5 bases from J, the junction contained 5 bases not matched to a gene. Per germline, CDR1 PRHDT and CDR2 FYEKMQ (reference sequence). The CDR3 region is CASQDRGGDTQYF. In DNA form, the CDR3 reads TGTGCCAGCCAGGACAGGGGAGGAGATACGCAGTATTTT.

The genes are TRBV25-1 and TRBJ1-2; D is unclear. The V and J ends lost 5 bases and 6 bases respectively, with 19 bases between them. Germline CDR1 reads MGHDK; CDR2 reads SYGVNS. The CDR3 runs 15 residues. DNA for the CDR3: TGTGCCAGCAGTCGGAGGGCGCGGCCTGAGGATGGCTACACCTTC. It encodes CASSRRARPEDGYTF.

The V call is TRBV19, the J call TRBJ2-7, with 7 bases that match TRBD1. The CDR3 runs to 14 residues. CDR1 is LNHDA, CDR2 SQIVND, per germline (reference sequence). Trimming removed 5 bases from V and 5 bases from J; junction bases left unmatched: 9. The CDR3 coding sequence is TGTGCCAGTAGTGAGACAGGGAAGATCCACGAGCAGTACTTC. Translated, it gives CASSETGKIHEQYF.

The genes are TRBV5-1 and TRBJ2-2; TRBD1 is a possible D gene (6 bases). The V end lost 2 bases, the J end lost 5 bases, and 22 bases lay between the germline ends. The CDR3 consists of 18 residues. CDR1 is SGHRS, CDR2 YFSETQ, per germline. This chain's CDR3 is CASSFNVPGEIRTGELFF. For the CDR3, the DNA is TGCGCCAGCAGCTTTAACGTCCCAGGGGAAATTAGAACCGGGGAGCTGTTTTTT.

The J gene is TRBJ2-7, the V gene TRBV5-1; 8 positions agree with TRBD2. The V and J ends lost 1 base and 2 bases, in that order; junction bases with no gene match: 5. The CDR3 runs to 15 residues. Germline V gene data show CDR1 as SGHRS and CDR2 as YFSETQ. CDR3 amino acids: CASSLTTSGTYEQYF. The DNA for the CDR3 is TGCGCCAGCAGCTTGACAACTAGCGGAACCTACGAGCAGTACTTC. Full variable domain (rest looked up from reference TRBV5-1 and TRBJ2-7): KAGVTQTPRYLIKTRGQQVTLSCSPISGHRSVSWYQQTPGQGLQFLFEYFSETQRNKGNFPGRFSGRQFSNSRSEMNVSTLELGDSALYLCASSLTTSGTYEQYFGPGTRLTVT.